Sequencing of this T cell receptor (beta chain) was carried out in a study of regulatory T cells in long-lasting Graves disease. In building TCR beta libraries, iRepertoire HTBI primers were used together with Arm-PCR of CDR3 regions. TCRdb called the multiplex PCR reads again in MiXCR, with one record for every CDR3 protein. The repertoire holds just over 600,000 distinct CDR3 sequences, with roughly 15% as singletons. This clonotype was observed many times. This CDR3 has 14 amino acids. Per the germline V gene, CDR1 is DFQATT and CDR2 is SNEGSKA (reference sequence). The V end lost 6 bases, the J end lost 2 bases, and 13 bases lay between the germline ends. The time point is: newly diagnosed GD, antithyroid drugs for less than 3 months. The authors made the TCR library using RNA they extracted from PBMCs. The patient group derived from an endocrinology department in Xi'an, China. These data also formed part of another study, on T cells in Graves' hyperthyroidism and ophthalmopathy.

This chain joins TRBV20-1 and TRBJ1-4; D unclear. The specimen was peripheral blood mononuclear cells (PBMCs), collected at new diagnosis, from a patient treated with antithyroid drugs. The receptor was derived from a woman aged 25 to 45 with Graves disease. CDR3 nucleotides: TGCAGTGCCCCCGGCGGCCCCACTAATGAAAAACTGTTTTTT. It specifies CSAPGGPTNEKLFF.